This entry lists 25 T cell receptor beta chains sequenced from one sample in a study of identical twins. TCRdb reprocessed the 5' RACE reads with MiXCR, giving one entry per CDR3 protein. The table shows some 440,000 distinct CDR3 sequences, with around 24% occurring only once. The same data also contributed to another study, on T cells expressing NK-cell markers.

The sequenced material came from CD4+ T cells sorted from blood. Source of these receptors: a woman aged 18-29 years in good health.

V and J are TRBV15 and TRBJ2-7; 7 bases are shared with TRBD1. V was clipped by 5 bases and J by 5 bases; unmatched bases: 9. Germline CDR1 and CDR2: LNHNV and YYDKDF (reference sequence). The CDR3 runs to 14 residues. The CDR3: CATSSADRSHEQYF. Written as DNA, the CDR3 is TGTGCCACCAGCTCGGCGGACAGGTCGCACGAGCAGTACTTC.

The table lists this clonotype with a few counts. Here the CDR3 reads CASIRQGKIQETQYF. The CDR3 nucleotides read TGTGCCAGCATCCGACAGGGAAAAATTCAAGAGACCCAGTACTTC. The chain recombines TRBV12-3 or TRBV12-4 with TRBJ2-5; 7 bases agree with TRBD1. The CDR3 loop spans 15 amino acids. Trimming cost V 7 bases and J 2 bases; bases outside gene matches: 10.

The CDR3 nucleotides read TGTGCCAGCAGCCGTTGGGGGTCCCACGAGCAGTACTTC. Translating it yields CASSRWGSHEQYF. The J gene is TRBJ2-7, the V gene TRBV7-9; D possibly uses TRBD1 or TRBD2 (5 bases each). This CDR3 region has 13 residues. The V gene's germline CDR1 is SEHNR and CDR2 FQNEAQ (reference sequence). Trimming took off 5 bases at V and 5 bases at J, with 13 bases between the two ends.

V and J are TRBV20-1 and TRBJ2-5, with 7 bases aligning to TRBD2. The junction had 16 bases not matched to a gene; V was cut back by 5 bases and J by 4 bases. CDR3 length: 16 amino acids. Germline V lookup: CDR1 DFQATT, CDR2 SNEGSKA (reference sequence). CDR3 DNA sequence: TGCAGTGCTCCCTACCCTTGGCGGGGGAGGAGAGAGACCCAGTACTTC. As protein: CSAPYPWRGRRETQYF.

This clonotype was found many times. J is TRBJ2-7 and V is TRBV7-9; 14 nucleotides line up with TRBD2. The CDR3 has 17 amino acids. The germline CDR1 and CDR2 sequences are SEHNR and FQNEAQ (reference sequence). V gave up 4 bases and J gave up 4 bases; unmatched junction bases: 9. CDR3 coding DNA: TGTGCCAGCAGCTCCTATGGACTAGCGGGAGGCGGATACGAGCAGTACTTC. It is translated as CASSSYGLAGGGYEQYF.

The chain is built from TRBV5-1 and TRBJ1-1; possibly TRBD1 for D (5 bases). Trimming removed 0 bases from V and 6 bases from J, with 12 bases in between. The CDR3 has 14 amino acids. Germline lookup yields CDR1 SGHRS and CDR2 YFSETQ. The CDR3 reads CASSLVQGVSEAFF. In DNA form, the CDR3 reads TGCGCCAGCAGCTTGGTGCAGGGAGTCTCTGAAGCTTTCTTT. Variable domain in full (rest from reference TRBV5-1 and TRBJ1-1): KAGVTQTPRYLIKTRGQQVTLSCSPISGHRSVSWYQQTPGQGLQFLFEYFSETQRNKGNFPGRFSGRQFSNSRSEMNVSTLELGDSALYLCASSLVQGVSEAFFGQGTRLTVV.

This clonotype was observed a handful of times. The chain has TRBV12-3 or TRBV12-4 and TRBJ2-7, with D possibly TRBD1 on 6 matching bases. V was pared by 7 bases and J by 4 bases, with 11 bases between. This CDR3 contains 12 residues. CDR3 sequence (DNA): TGTGCCAGCACCTACGGACAGTACGAGCAGTACTTC. Its protein is CASTYGQYEQYF.

This clonotype was observed at least ten times. The genes are TRBV3-1 and TRBJ2-1; D ambiguous. The CDR3 consists of 15 residues. V was clipped by 1 base and J by 3 bases, with 10 bases between them. Germline V gives CDR1 LGHDT, CDR2 YNNKEL (reference sequence). The CDR3 is CASSQAHDFYNEQFF. CDR3 sequence (DNA): TGTGCCAGCAGCCAAGCGCATGACTTCTACAATGAGCAGTTCTTC.

The J gene is TRBJ2-2, the V gene TRBV11-2; D possibly matches TRBD1 or TRBD2 (7 bases each). V lost 5 bases, J lost 8 bases, and 21 bases lay in between. The CDR3 extends over 16 amino acids. Germline lookup yields CDR1 SGHAT and CDR2 FQNNGV. The CDR3: CASSRRGGRDIGELFF. The CDR3 nucleotides are TGTGCCAGCAGCCGCAGGGGGGGCAGGGACATTGGGGAGCTGTTTTTT.

This clonotype showed up just a few times. The rearrangement uses TRBV20-1 and TRBJ2-7, with 7 nucleotides matching TRBD2. CDR3 length equals 14 residues. Germline V gene data show CDR1 as DFQATT and CDR2 as SNEGSKA (reference sequence). The V gene end was trimmed by 3 bases and the J gene end by 3 bases; junction bases not matched to a gene: 8. CDR3 loop: CSARKGEGFYEQYF. For the CDR3, the DNA is TGCAGTGCTAGGAAAGGGGAGGGTTTCTACGAGCAGTACTTC.

The J gene is TRBJ1-1, the V gene TRBV21-1. TRBV21-1 is a recognized pseudogene. CDR3 size: 13 residues. The CDR3 reads CASSKILVTEAFF. The CDR3 DNA is TGTGCCAGCAGCAAAATATTGGTCACTGAAGCTTTCTTT.

About this clonotype: One end of the junction fails to match germline, which may point to a read error. V gene TRBV12-3 or TRBV12-4 combines with J gene TRBJ2-4; perhaps D is TRBD1 or TRBD2 (6 bases each). This CDR3 region has 11 residues. In DNA form, the CDR3 reads TGTGCCAGCAGGGGGGGCGGAGCCCCACACTTC. Its translation is CASRGGGAPHF.

The J gene is TRBJ1-4, the V gene TRBV20-1; D unclear. Deletions cut 5 bases from V and 3 bases from J, with 4 bases between. This CDR3 has 11 amino acids. Germline CDR1 reads DFQATT; CDR2 reads SNEGSKA (reference sequence). The CDR3 coding sequence is TGCAGTGCTGGGGCTAATGAAAAACTGTTTTTT. Protein sequence: CSAGANEKLFF.

V and J are TRBV25-1 and TRBJ2-1; 10 bases are a match to TRBD2. Per the germline V gene, CDR1 is MGHDK and CDR2 is SYGVNS. The length of the CDR3 is 15 residues. V dropped 5 bases and J dropped 1; count of bases not matched to a gene: 2. CDR3 DNA: TGTGCCAGCAGTAAAGCGGGAGGGTCCTACAATGAGCAGTTCTTC. It is translated as CASSKAGGSYNEQFF.

This clonotype turned up a few times. The chain links TRBV11-2 to TRBJ2-3; no firm D call. Germline lookup yields CDR1 SGHAT and CDR2 FQNNGV. V lost 5 bases, J lost 4 bases, and 4 bases lay in between. The CDR3 is 11 amino acids. CDR3 region: CASSMPDTQYF. The CDR3 DNA reads as TGTGCCAGCAGCATGCCAGATACGCAGTATTTT. The full variable domain, its missing parts supplied by reference TRBV11-2 and TRBJ2-3, is EAGVAQSPRYKIIEKRQSVAFWCNPISGHATLYWYQQILGQGPKLLIQFQNNGVVDDSQLPKDRFSAERLKGVDSTLKIQPAKLEDSAVYLCASSMPDTQYFGPGTRLTVL.

This clonotype was counted between two and nine times. This chain joins TRBV7-9 and TRBJ2-7; no clear D. V shed 1 base and J shed 7 bases, with 8 bases lying between them. CDR3 length: 12 residues. Germline V gives CDR1 SEHNR, CDR2 FQNEAQ (reference sequence). Here the CDR3 DNA reads TGTGCCAGCAGCTTAGGAGGCGAGGAGCAGTACTTC. It encodes CASSLGGEEQYF.

This clonotype came up a few times. This chain links TRBV6-2 or TRBV6-3 with TRBJ1-4; D unresolved. Trimming pared 6 bases from V and 8 bases from J, leaving 19 bases between. CDR1 and CDR2 (germline): MNHEY, SVGEGT. The CDR3 runs 15 residues. CDR3 nucleotide sequence: TGTGCCAGCAGCCGCCCCGAGGCGCGAAGGGAAAAACTGTTTTTT. Its translation: CASSRPEARREKLFF.

The chain uses TRBV10-2 and TRBJ2-1; D is ambiguous. Germline CDR1 reads WSHSY; CDR2 reads SAAADI. There are 14 residues in the CDR3. The ends were cut back, 0 bases at V and 0 bases at J, with 3 bases in the middle. This CDR3 is CASSESGSYNEQFF. Written as DNA, the CDR3 is TGCGCCAGCAGTGAGTCGGGCTCCTACAATGAGCAGTTCTTC.

V and J are TRBV13 and TRBJ2-3; D remains unclear. The CDR3 extends over 13 amino acids. Germline V CDR1 and CDR2: PRHDT, FYEKMQ (reference sequence). V dropped 0 bases and J dropped 5 bases, with 6 bases sitting between them. This CDR3 is CASSLGVVDTQYF. CDR3 DNA: TGTGCCAGCAGCTTAGGCGTGGTAGATACGCAGTATTTT.

The chain links TRBV12-3 or TRBV12-4 to TRBJ2-7; TRBD1 might be the D (5 bases). V was pared by 7 bases and J by 0 bases, with 19 bases between. The CDR3 extends over 16 amino acids. Here the CDR3 reads CASTRRGDSSSYEQYF. In nucleotides, the CDR3 is TGTGCCAGCACCAGAAGGGGCGATTCGAGCTCCTACGAGCAGTACTTC.

The chain is built from TRBV11-1 and TRBJ2-7, with a possible D match to TRBD1 (6 bases). This CDR3 has 12 amino acids. Deletions cut 5 bases from V and 5 bases from J, with 10 bases between. Germline-derived CDR1 and CDR2 are SGHAT and FQDESV (reference sequence). Here the CDR3 reads CASSPYRDEQYF. CDR3 coding DNA: TGTGCCAGCAGCCCATACAGGGACGAGCAGTACTTC.

V usage is TRBV10-2 and J usage is TRBJ1-1, with no clear D. The germline V and J ends were trimmed by 3 bases and 9 bases, with 8 bases remaining between them. There are 11 residues in the CDR3. Germline V gene sequence: CDR1 WSHSY, CDR2 SAAADI. CDR3 DNA sequence: TGCGCCAGCAGTGAAGAGGGAAAAGCTTTCTTT. This encodes CASSEEGKAFF.

This clonotype was counted a few times. The chain is built from TRBV7-2 and TRBJ2-1; no reliable D call. The CDR3 runs to 14 residues. The ends were cut back, 1 base at V and 8 bases at J, with 12 bases in the middle. Germline loops: CDR1 SGHTA, CDR2 FQGNSA. The CDR3, as DNA: TGTGCCAGCAGCTTAGGCCTAGTAGTCCATGAGCAGTTCTTC. Its protein product is CASSLGLVVHEQFF.

The chain joins TRBV7-2 to TRBJ2-1; 14 bases are a match to TRBD2. Germline V gene data show CDR1 as SGHTA and CDR2 as FQGNSA. J lost 9 bases, V lost 0 bases, and 4 bases had no gene match. The CDR3 is 16 amino acids. The CDR3 sequence: CASSLAGLAGASEQFF. CDR3 in DNA: TGTGCCAGCAGCTTAGCGGGACTAGCGGGAGCGAGTGAGCAGTTCTTC.

The CDR3 loop is CAISDTRVKADTQYF. CDR3 bases: TGTGCCATCAGTGACACACGGGTTAAGGCAGATACGCAGTATTTT. This chain links TRBV10-3 with TRBJ2-3; unclear D gene. The CDR3 covers 15 residues. From germline, CDR1 is ENHRY and CDR2 SYGVKD. V lost 3 bases to trimming and J lost 4 bases, with 14 bases between them.